The T cell receptor beta chain described here comes from a study of shared clonotypes between healthy human individuals. Study in general: CD4 naive and CD4 memory each took three plates per donor, while CD8 naive took two and CD8 memory one. Broader study findings: With few donors, the genetic and exposure-history diversity represented was limited.

Germline CDR1 is SGHTA and CDR2 is FQGNSA. The CDR3 has 13 amino acids. V gave up 1 base and J gave up 1 base, with 4 bases separating them. An assay was performed, and its level was deep. Generated by immunoSEQ multiplex PCR, the TCRdb table keeps only in-frame clones and is missing some. The data show 300,000 to 350,000 clones, with less than 85% seen just once and about 9.4% held by the top ten. As regards this clone: The target antigen is unknown. The same CDR3 is also encoded by other DNA sequences in this sample.

The chain combines TRBV7-2 with TRBJ1-1; D ambiguous. The sequence came from a man aged 25 to 45 in good health. Sequencing was performed on memory CD4+ T cells sorted from blood. This sample's subset: CD45RA-negative fraction. CDR3: CASSLGQNTEAFF. CDR3 nucleotide sequence: TGTGCCAGCAGCTTAGGGCAGAACACTGAAGCTTTCTTT.